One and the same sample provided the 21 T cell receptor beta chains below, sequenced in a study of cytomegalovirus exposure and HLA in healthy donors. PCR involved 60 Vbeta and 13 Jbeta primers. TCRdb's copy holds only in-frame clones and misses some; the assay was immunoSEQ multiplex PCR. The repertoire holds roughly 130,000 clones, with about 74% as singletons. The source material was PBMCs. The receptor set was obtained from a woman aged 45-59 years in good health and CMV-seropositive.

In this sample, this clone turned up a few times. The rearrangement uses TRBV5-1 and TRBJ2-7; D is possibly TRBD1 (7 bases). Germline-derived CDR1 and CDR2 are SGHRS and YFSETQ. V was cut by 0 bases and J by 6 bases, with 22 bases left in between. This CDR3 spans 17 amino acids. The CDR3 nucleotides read TGCGCCAGCAGCTTGGAGGGCGGGACAGTAATTAGAGGCGAGCAGTACTTC. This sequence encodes CASSLEGGTVIRGEQYF. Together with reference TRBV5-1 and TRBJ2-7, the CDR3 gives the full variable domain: KAGVTQTPRYLIKTRGQQVTLSCSPISGHRSVSWYQQTPGQGLQFLFEYFSETQRNKGNFPGRFSGRQFSNSRSEMNVSTLELGDSALYLCASSLEGGTVIRGEQYFGPGTRLTVT.

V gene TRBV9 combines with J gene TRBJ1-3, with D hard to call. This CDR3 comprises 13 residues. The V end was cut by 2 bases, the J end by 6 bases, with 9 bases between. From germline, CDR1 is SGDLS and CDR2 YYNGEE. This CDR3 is CASSVSGENTIYF. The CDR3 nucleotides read TGTGCCAGCAGCGTGTCGGGTGAAAACACCATATATTTT.

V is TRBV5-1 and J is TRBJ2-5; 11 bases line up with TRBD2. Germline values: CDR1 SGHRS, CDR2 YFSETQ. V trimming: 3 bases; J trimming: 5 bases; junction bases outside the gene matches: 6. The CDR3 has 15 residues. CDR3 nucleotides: TGCGCCAGCAGCTACCGTAGCGGGGGGGAGGAGACCCAGTACTTC. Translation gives CASSYRSGGEETQYF.

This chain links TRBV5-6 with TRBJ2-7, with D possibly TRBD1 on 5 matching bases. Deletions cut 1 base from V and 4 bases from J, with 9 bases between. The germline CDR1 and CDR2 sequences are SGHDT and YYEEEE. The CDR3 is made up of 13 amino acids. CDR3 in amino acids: CASSLWTSYEQYF. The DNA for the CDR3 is TGTGCCAGCAGCTTGTGGACATCTTACGAGCAGTACTTC.

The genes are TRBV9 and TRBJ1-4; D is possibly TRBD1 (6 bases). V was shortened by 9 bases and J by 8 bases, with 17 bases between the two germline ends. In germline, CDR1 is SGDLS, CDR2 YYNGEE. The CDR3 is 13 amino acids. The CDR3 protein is CANLTGIDEKLFF. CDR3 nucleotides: TGTGCCAACCTAACAGGGATTGACGAAAAACTGTTTTTT.

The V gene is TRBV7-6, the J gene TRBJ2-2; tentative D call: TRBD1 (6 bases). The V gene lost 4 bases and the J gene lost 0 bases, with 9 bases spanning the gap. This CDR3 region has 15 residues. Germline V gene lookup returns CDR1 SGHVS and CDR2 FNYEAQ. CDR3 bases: TGTGCCAGCAGCTCTCGGACAGCGAACACCGGGGAGCTGTTTTTT. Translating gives CASSSRTANTGELFF.

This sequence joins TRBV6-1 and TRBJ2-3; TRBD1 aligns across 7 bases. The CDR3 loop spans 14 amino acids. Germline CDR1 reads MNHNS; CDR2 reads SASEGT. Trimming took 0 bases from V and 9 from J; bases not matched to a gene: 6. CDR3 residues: CASSEATLTGTQYF. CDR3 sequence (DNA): TGTGCCAGCAGTGAAGCCACGTTGACAGGGACGCAGTATTTT.

CDR3 amino acids: CASSPSDSHEQYF. CDR3 sequence (DNA): TGTGCCAGCAGCCCTAGCGATAGCCACGAGCAGTACTTC. The chain combines TRBV11-2 with TRBJ2-7, with D perhaps TRBD2 (6 bases). Germline assignment: CDR1 SGHAT and CDR2 FQNNGV. The CDR3 runs 13 residues. Trimming left V 5 bases short and J 5 bases short, with 13 bases between.

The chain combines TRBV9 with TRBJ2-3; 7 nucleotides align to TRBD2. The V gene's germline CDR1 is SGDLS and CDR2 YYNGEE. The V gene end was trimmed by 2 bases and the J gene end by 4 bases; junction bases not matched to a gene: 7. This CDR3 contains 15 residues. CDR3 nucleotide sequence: TGTGCCAGCAGCGTCTCCGGGGGGACGTCAGATACGCAGTATTTT. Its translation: CASSVSGGTSDTQYF.

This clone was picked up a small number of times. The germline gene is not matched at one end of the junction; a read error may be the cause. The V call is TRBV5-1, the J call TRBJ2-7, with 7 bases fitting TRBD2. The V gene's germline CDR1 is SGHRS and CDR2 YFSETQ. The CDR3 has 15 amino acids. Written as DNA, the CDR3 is TGCTCCAGCAGCCTTAGGGAGGGTACGGACTACGAGCAGTACTTC. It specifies CSSSLREGTDYEQYF.

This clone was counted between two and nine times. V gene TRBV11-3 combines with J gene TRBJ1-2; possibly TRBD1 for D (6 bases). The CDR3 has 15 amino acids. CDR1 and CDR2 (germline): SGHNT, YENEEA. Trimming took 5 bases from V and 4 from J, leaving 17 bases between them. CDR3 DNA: TGTGCCAGCAGCATCCGGGACGGGACATTCTATGGCTACACCTTC. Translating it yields CASSIRDGTFYGYTF.

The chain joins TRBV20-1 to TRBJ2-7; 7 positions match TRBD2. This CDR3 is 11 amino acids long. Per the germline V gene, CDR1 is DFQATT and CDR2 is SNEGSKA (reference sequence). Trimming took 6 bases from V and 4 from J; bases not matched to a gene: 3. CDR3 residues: CSAGGGYEQYF. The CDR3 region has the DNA TGCAGTGCGGGGGGGGGATACGAGCAGTACTTC.

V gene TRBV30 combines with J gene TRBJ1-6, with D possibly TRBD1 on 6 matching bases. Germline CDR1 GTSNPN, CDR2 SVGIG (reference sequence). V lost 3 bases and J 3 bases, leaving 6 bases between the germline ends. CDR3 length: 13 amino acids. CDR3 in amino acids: CAWRQGYNSPLHF. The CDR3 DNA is TGTGCCTGGAGACAGGGCTATAATTCACCCCTCCACTTT. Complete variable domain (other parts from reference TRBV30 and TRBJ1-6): SQTIHQWPATLVQPVGSPLSLECTVEGTSNPNLYWYRQAAGRGLQLLFYSVGIGQISSEVPQNLSASRPQDRQFILSSKKLLLSDSGFYLCAWRQGYNSPLHFGNGTRLTVT.

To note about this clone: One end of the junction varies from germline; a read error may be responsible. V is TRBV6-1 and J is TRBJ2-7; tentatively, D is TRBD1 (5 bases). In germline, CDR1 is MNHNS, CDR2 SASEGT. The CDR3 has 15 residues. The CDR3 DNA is TGTCCCAGCAGTGAATTAGACAGTCAATCCTACGAGCAGTACTTC. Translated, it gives CPSSELDSQSYEQYF.

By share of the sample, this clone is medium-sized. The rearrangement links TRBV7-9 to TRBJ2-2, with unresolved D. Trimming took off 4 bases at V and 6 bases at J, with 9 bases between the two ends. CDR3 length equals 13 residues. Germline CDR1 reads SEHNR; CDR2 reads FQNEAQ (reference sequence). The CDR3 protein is CASSSTAAGELFF. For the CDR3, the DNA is TGTGCCAGCAGCTCCACGGCGGCCGGGGAGCTGTTTTTT.

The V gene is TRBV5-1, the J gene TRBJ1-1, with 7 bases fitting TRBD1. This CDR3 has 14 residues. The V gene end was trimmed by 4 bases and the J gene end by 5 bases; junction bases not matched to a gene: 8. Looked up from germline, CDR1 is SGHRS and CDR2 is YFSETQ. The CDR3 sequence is CASSLEQGRTEAFF. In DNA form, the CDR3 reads TGCGCCAGCAGCCTAGAACAGGGGCGGACTGAAGCTTTCTTT. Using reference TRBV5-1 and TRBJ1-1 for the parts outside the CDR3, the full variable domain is KAGVTQTPRYLIKTRGQQVTLSCSPISGHRSVSWYQQTPGQGLQFLFEYFSETQRNKGNFPGRFSGRQFSNSRSEMNVSTLELGDSALYLCASSLEQGRTEAFFGQGTRLTVV.

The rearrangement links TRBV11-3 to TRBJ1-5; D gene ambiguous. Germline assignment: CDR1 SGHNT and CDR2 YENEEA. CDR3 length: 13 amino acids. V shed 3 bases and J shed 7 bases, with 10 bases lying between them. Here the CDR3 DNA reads TGTGCCAGCAGCTTTGGCGGAGACCAGCCCCAGCATTTT. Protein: CASSFGGDQPQHF. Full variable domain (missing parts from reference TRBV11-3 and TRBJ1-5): EAGVVQSPRYKIIEKKQPVAFWCNPISGHNTLYWYLQNLGQGPELLIRYENEEAVDDSQLPKDRFSAERLKGVDSTLKIQPAELGDSAVYLCASSFGGDQPQHFGDGTRLSIL.

The DNA for the CDR3 is TGTGCCAGCAGCGGGAGAGGCCCTGGGGCCTACGAGCAGTACTTC. It translates to CASSGRGPGAYEQYF. The chain joins TRBV14 to TRBJ2-7, with D possibly being TRBD2 (5 bases). V lost 5 bases and J 2 bases, leaving 16 bases between the germline ends. Germline CDR1 reads SGHDN; CDR2 reads FVKESK. The CDR3 sequence is 15 residues long.

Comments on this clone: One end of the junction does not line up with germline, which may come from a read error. CDR3 residues: CPSSTEGAVNEKLFF. The CDR3 DNA reads TGTCCCAGCAGTACGGAGGGGGCGGTCAATGAAAAACTGTTTTTT. The chain is built from TRBV6-7 and TRBJ1-4; TRBD1 aligns across 7 bases. TRBV6-7 is given ORF status, its function remaining uncertain. The CDR3 runs to 15 residues.

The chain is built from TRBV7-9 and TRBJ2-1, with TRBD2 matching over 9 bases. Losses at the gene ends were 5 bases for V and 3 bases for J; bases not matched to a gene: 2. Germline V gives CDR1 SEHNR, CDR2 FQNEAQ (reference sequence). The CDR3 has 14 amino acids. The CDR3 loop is CASSPSGDYNEQFF. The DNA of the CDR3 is TGTGCCAGCAGCCCTAGCGGGGACTACAATGAGCAGTTCTTC. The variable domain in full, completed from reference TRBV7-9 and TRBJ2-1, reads DTGVSQNPRHKITKRGQNVTFRCDPISEHNRLYWYRQTLGQGPEFLTYFQNEAQLEKSRLLSDRFSAERPKGSFSTLEIQRTEQGDSAMYLCASSPSGDYNEQFFGPGTRLTVL.

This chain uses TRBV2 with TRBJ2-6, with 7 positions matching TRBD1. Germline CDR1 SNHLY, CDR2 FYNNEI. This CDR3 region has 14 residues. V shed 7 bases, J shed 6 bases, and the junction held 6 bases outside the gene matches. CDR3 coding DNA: TGTGCCAGCAAAGAACAGGGGCCGGCCAACGTCCTGACTTTC. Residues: CASKEQGPANVLTF.